These T cell receptor beta chains were read from a single sample in a study of cytomegalovirus exposure and HLA in healthy donors. Using immunoSEQ multiplex PCR, the repertoire was profiled, and TCRdb retains in-frame clones only, with some absent. The sample records 120,000 to 150,000 clones, roughly four fifths being singletons. Sequenced input: PBMCs. These TCRs come from a middle-aged woman in good health and CMV-seronegative. CDR3s include the opening cysteine and the closing phenylalanine or tryptophan. The D gene is left open where the match is weak. The size entry is marked missing in some rows and otherwise reads once, few, many or a size class.

D: .; J: TRBJ1-1; V: TRBV6-6; size: .; DNA: TGTGCCAGCAGTCAAGGACATTTTGAAGCTTTCTTT; CDR3: CASSQGHFEAFF
D: .; J: TRBJ2-3; V: TRBV28; size: .; DNA: TGTGCCAGCAGGCAAACCGGGAGAGGTACAGATACGCAGTATTTT; CDR3: CASRQTGRGTDTQYF
D: TRBD2; J: TRBJ2-1; V: TRBV7-2; size: .; DNA: TGTGCCAGCAGCTCAGCCTATCACCTACTAGCGACAGACCACTACAATGAGCAGTTCTTC; CDR3: CASSSAYHLLATDHYNEQFF
D: TRBD1; J: TRBJ1-5; V: TRBV28; size: .; DNA: TGTGCCAGCAGTCACAGGGGGAGCAATCAGCCCCAGCATTTT; CDR3: CASSHRGSNQPQHF
D: TRBD2; J: TRBJ2-1; V: TRBV15; size: .; DNA: TGTGCCACCAGCAGGGGGACTAGTAAAGGTTCAGATGAGCAGTTCTTC; CDR3: CATSRGTSKGSDEQFF
D: TRBD2; J: TRBJ2-1; V: TRBV7-9; size: once; DNA: TGTGCCAGCAGCTCATCTAGCGGGAGTCACAATGAGCAGTTCTTC; CDR3: CASSSSSGSHNEQFF
D: .; J: TRBJ1-2; V: TRBV19; size: .; DNA: TGTACCAGTAGTCCCGGTCCGGGGTATGGCTACACCTTC; CDR3: CTSSPGPGYGYTF
D: .; J: TRBJ2-1; V: TRBV9; size: few; DNA: TGTGCCAGCAGCCCCCTAGCCGCGAGGACTCAGTTCTTC; CDR3: CASSPLAARTQFF
D: .; J: TRBJ1-1; V: TRBV15; size: .; DNA: TGTGCCACCAGCAGAGATATTACAGTGAACACTGAAGCTTTCTTT; CDR3: CATSRDITVNTEAFF
D: TRBD1; J: TRBJ1-3; V: TRBV9; size: once; DNA: TGTGCCAGCAGCGTTCAGACAGGGCGCTCTGGAAACACCATATATTTT; CDR3: CASSVQTGRSGNTIYF
D: TRBD2; J: TRBJ2-7; V: TRBV7-2; size: .; DNA: TGTGCCAGCAGCTTCCCGGGACTATCTCGGGAGCAGTACTTC; CDR3: CASSFPGLSREQYF
D: TRBD1; J: TRBJ1-1; V: TRBV28; size: .; DNA: TGTGCCAGCAGTCCCGACAGGGGACTTAATCGAGCTTTCTTT; CDR3: CASSPDRGLNRAFF
D: TRBD2; J: TRBJ2-1; V: TRBV6-5; size: .; DNA: TGTGCCAGCAGTTATGGGGGGGTCAATGAGCAGTTCTTC; CDR3: CASSYGGVNEQFF
D: TRBD1; J: TRBJ1-2; V: TRBV7-3; size: .; DNA: TGTGCCAGCAGCTTACACCCTAAACAGGGGACAGATGGCTACACCTTC; CDR3: CASSLHPKQGTDGYTF
D: .; J: TRBJ2-5; V: TRBV4-2; size: .; DNA: TGTGCCAGCAGCCAGAATTCAGGGCTGGAGACCCAGTACTTC; CDR3: CASSQNSGLETQYF
D: .; J: TRBJ2-3; V: TRBV7-2; size: .; DNA: TGTGCCAGCAGCTTAGGGGCCGGTGCAGATACGCAGTATTTT; CDR3: CASSLGAGADTQYF
D: .; J: TRBJ1-2; V: TRBV28; size: .; DNA: TGTGCCAGCGGGCCTGACTATGGCTACACCTTC; CDR3: CASGPDYGYTF
D: TRBD2; J: TRBJ2-7; V: TRBV7-3; size: .; DNA: TGTGCCAGCAGCTTAATCTTAGCGGGAGCGGACGAGCAGTACTTC; CDR3: CASSLILAGADEQYF
D: TRBD2; J: TRBJ2-7; V: TRBV15; size: .; DNA: TGTGCCACCAGCAGTGCGGGAGGCCCGATTTACGAGCAGTACTTC; CDR3: CATSSAGGPIYEQYF
D: TRBD2; J: TRBJ2-1; V: TRBV27; size: .; DNA: TGTGCCAGCAGTTGGACTAGCGGGAGGGCCGGGAATGAGCAGTTCTTC; CDR3: CASSWTSGRAGNEQFF
D: TRBD2; J: TRBJ2-1; V: TRBV19; size: few; DNA: TGTGCCTCTCATCCTAGCGGGGGGAGCTCCTACAATGAGCAGTTCTTC; CDR3: CASHPSGGSSYNEQFF
D: TRBD2; J: TRBJ2-5; V: TRBV9; size: .; DNA: TGTGCCAGCAGCGTAGCGGCCCGAGGGGCTAGCGGGCAAGAGACCCAGTACTTC; CDR3: CASSVAARGASGQETQYF
D: TRBD2; J: TRBJ2-3; V: TRBV4-3; size: .; DNA: TGCGCCAGCAGCCAAGACCCCCCCCAGCGGGATAGGTTTGGCACAGATACGCAGTATTTT; CDR3: CASSQDPPQRDRFGTDTQYF
D: .; J: TRBJ1-1; V: TRBV30; size: .; DNA: TGTGCCTCCCCTGCGGGGCGAACTGAAGCTTTCTTT; CDR3: CASPAGRTEAFF
D: .; J: TRBJ1-1; V: TRBV10-3; size: .; DNA: TGTGCCATCAGGAACGGAATTCGGGAGAACACTGAAGCTTTCTTT; CDR3: CAIRNGIRENTEAFF
D: .; J: TRBJ1-1; V: TRBV5-1; size: .; DNA: TGCGCCAGCAGTACAGGCGGTCGGATGAACACTGAAGCTTTCTTT; CDR3: CASSTGGRMNTEAFF
D: TRBD1; J: TRBJ1-5; V: TRBV4-3; size: .; DNA: TGCGCCAGCAGCCTTTCGACAGGGGGTAATCAGCCCCAGCATTTT; CDR3: CASSLSTGGNQPQHF
D: TRBD2; J: TRBJ2-2; V: TRBV7-2; size: .; DNA: TGTGCCAGCAGCTTATATTTTTCAACTAGCGGAACCGGGGAGCTGTTTTTT; CDR3: CASSLYFSTSGTGELFF
D: TRBD2; J: TRBJ2-2; V: TRBV5-1; size: .; DNA: TGCGCCAGCAGCTTGAGGCCCCTAGCGGGAGATAACGGGGAGCTGTTTTTT; CDR3: CASSLRPLAGDNGELFF
D: .; J: TRBJ1-2; V: TRBV27; size: .; DNA: TGTGCCAGCAGCCTTTCAGACAGCCCCAAGTATGGCTACACCTTC; CDR3: CASSLSDSPKYGYTF
D: TRBD1; J: TRBJ2-1; V: TRBV28; size: once; DNA: TGTGCCAGCGCAGGGACAGCCCCATACAATGAGCAGTTCTTC; CDR3: CASAGTAPYNEQFF
D: .; J: TRBJ2-4; V: TRBV18; size: .; DNA: TGTGCCAGCTCACCTCCACAGGGAACAAAAAACATTCAGTACTTC; CDR3: CASSPPQGTKNIQYF
D: .; J: TRBJ1-1; V: TRBV7-2; size: .; DNA: TGTGCCAGCAGCCCAGACGTGGGGCAGCTAGAAGCTTTCTTT; CDR3: CASSPDVGQLEAFF
D: TRBD1; J: TRBJ2-7; V: TRBV4-3; size: once; DNA: TGCGCCAGCAGCCAAGGATTTAGGACAGGGGGTTTGACGTCCTACGAGCAGTACTTC; CDR3: CASSQGFRTGGLTSYEQYF
D: TRBD2; J: TRBJ2-7; V: TRBV7-2; size: .; DNA: TGTGCCAGCAGCTTTCATCCTGGGACTAGCGGGAGCGAGCAGTACTTC; CDR3: CASSFHPGTSGSEQYF
D: .; J: TRBJ2-7; V: TRBV5-4; size: .; DNA: TGTGCCAGCAGCTTGATCGCAGGGAGGAGTGAGCAGTACTTC; CDR3: CASSLIAGRSEQYF
D: TRBD2; J: TRBJ2-1; V: TRBV27; size: once; DNA: TGTGCCAGCAGTTTCGCGGGAGGGGGTGATGAGCAGTTCTTC; CDR3: CASSFAGGGDEQFF
D: .; J: TRBJ2-3; V: TRBV5-5; size: .; DNA: TGTGCCAGCAGCTTGAGAATGGGACATCATACGCAGTATTTT; CDR3: CASSLRMGHHTQYF